Following are 29 T cell receptor beta chains from one sample sequenced in a study of blood T cell repertoires in COVID-19. Some clones are missing from TCRdb's copy, which holds only in-frame ones; the method was immunoSEQ multiplex PCR. The repertoire has 150,000 to 170,000 clones, approximately 79% of them found once; the top ten carry around 7.8%. The sample comprised PBMCs or T cells enriched from blood (not recorded which). All receptors come from a man between 45 and 60 years old who had recovered from COVID-19.

This chain links TRBV29-1 with TRBJ1-4, with a weak D call TRBD1 (6 bases). Per germline, CDR1 SQVTM and CDR2 ANQGSEA. Trimming stripped 1 base from V and 3 bases from J, with 15 bases between. This CDR3 contains 16 residues. The CDR3 coding sequence is TGCAGCGTTGAAGTGGCCCTACAGGGCCCTAATGAAAAACTGTTTTTT. It encodes CSVEVALQGPNEKLFF. The variable domain in full, with the rest retrieved from reference TRBV29-1 and TRBJ1-4, is SAVISQKPSRDICQRGTSLTIQCQVDSQVTMMFWYRQQPGQSLTLIATANQGSEATYESGFVIDKFPISRPNLTFSTLTVSNMSPEDSSIYLCSVEVALQGPNEKLFFGSGTQLSVL.

The chain is built from TRBV14 and TRBJ2-7, with 7 bases lining up with TRBD1. V gave up 3 bases and J gave up 2 bases; unmatched junction bases: 19. CDR3 size: 19 residues. In germline, CDR1 is SGHDN, CDR2 FVKESK. CDR3 sequence: CASSHPGQVDPQGAYEQYF. DNA of the CDR3: TGTGCCAGCAGCCATCCGGGTCAGGTGGACCCTCAGGGGGCCTACGAGCAGTACTTC.

The V call is TRBV7-9, the J call TRBJ1-1, with D possibly being TRBD1 (6 bases). The germline gives CDR1 SEHNR, CDR2 FQNEAQ (reference sequence). The CDR3 contains 15 residues. Trimming stripped 5 bases from V and 0 bases from J, with 13 bases between. Written as DNA, the CDR3 is TGTGCCAGCAGCGCTCAGGGGAACGTGAACACTGAAGCTTTCTTT. Translation: CASSAQGNVNTEAFF.

The V and J genes are TRBV2 and TRBJ2-5, with TRBD2 identical over 9 bases. From germline, CDR1 is SNHLY and CDR2 FYNNEI. Trimming cost V 6 bases and J 6 bases; bases outside gene matches: 5. The CDR3 runs to 13 residues. CDR3 sequence reads: CASRQTSGQTQYF. The DNA of the CDR3 is TGTGCCAGCAGGCAGACTAGCGGACAGACCCAGTACTTC.

CDR3 loop: CASSDTGLDGTDTQYF. DNA of the CDR3: TGTGCCAGCAGCGATACTGGACTAGATGGCACAGATACGCAGTATTTT. The chain combines TRBV9 with TRBJ2-3, with 7 bases matching TRBD2. Trimming took 3 bases from V and 1 from J; bases not matched to a gene: 8. This CDR3 is 16 amino acids long. Germline V lookup: CDR1 SGDLS, CDR2 YYNGEE.

The chain recombines TRBV6-2 or TRBV6-3 with TRBJ1-1; D unresolved. Germline CDR1 and CDR2: MNHEY and SVGEGT. The V end lost 2 bases, the J end lost 10 bases, and 17 bases lay between the germline ends. CDR3 length: 14 residues. The CDR3 sequence: CASSYLVAGGRAFF. In DNA, the CDR3 is TGTGCCAGCAGTTACCTCGTGGCAGGAGGGCGAGCTTTCTTT.

This chain connects TRBV7-8 to TRBJ1-6; TRBD1 is a possible D gene (6 bases). Trimming stripped 4 bases from V and 4 bases from J, with 8 bases between. CDR3 size: 14 residues. Germline V gives CDR1 SGHVS, CDR2 FQNEAQ. The CDR3 DNA sequence: TGTGCCAGCAGCTCGGACAGTTATAATTCACCCCTCCACTTT. Its translation: CASSSDSYNSPLHF.

The table lists this clone with a few counts. V usage is TRBV19 and J usage is TRBJ2-7, with D perhaps TRBD2 (6 bases). This CDR3 spans 13 amino acids. The germline V gene encodes CDR1 LNHDA and CDR2 SQIVND (reference sequence). The ends were cut back, 5 bases at V and 3 bases at J, with 11 bases in the middle. The CDR3 here is CASSGGNDYEQYF. DNA of the CDR3: TGTGCCAGTAGTGGCGGGAACGACTACGAGCAGTACTTC.

The chain combines TRBV19 with TRBJ2-7; possibly TRBD2 for D (6 bases). Trimming pared 3 bases from V and 4 bases from J, leaving 13 bases between. CDR1 is LNHDA, CDR2 SQIVND, per germline (reference sequence). The CDR3 is 14 residues long. The CDR3 DNA is TGTGCCAGTAGTATGGGGCTAGCGCAATACGAGCAGTACTTC. Protein sequence: CASSMGLAQYEQYF.

The chain has TRBV7-9 and TRBJ2-5; D perhaps matches TRBD2 (7 bases). CDR1 is SEHNR, CDR2 FQNEAQ, per germline (reference sequence). This CDR3 is 16 amino acids long. Trimming removed 7 bases from V and 5 bases from J, with 23 bases in between. Here the CDR3 reads CASTPRGGPAGETQYF. CDR3 sequence (DNA): TGTGCCAGCACCCCCCGCGGGGGCCCCGCTGGGGAGACCCAGTACTTC.

This clone came up once. The chain carries TRBV5-1 and TRBJ2-3; 11 bases map to TRBD2. Germline CDR1 reads SGHRS; CDR2 reads YFSETQ. CDR3 size: 16 residues. V gave up 4 bases and J gave up 2 bases; unmatched junction bases: 6. CDR3 sequence reads: CASSRLAGGNTDTQYF. The CDR3 nucleotides are TGCGCCAGCAGCCGATTAGCGGGGGGGAACACAGATACGCAGTATTTT.

The table lists this clone with a count of one. V usage is TRBV10-3 and J usage is TRBJ2-7; 10 bases agree with TRBD2. Germline CDR1 reads ENHRY; CDR2 reads SYGVKD. Unmatched junction bases numbered 6, after V lost 3 bases and J lost 4 bases. The CDR3 extends over 15 amino acids. Here the CDR3 reads CAISDERGGRYEQYF. The CDR3 coding sequence is TGTGCCATCAGTGATGAGCGGGGGGGACGGTACGAGCAGTACTTC.

This clone is a singleton in its sample. The V call is TRBV7-8, the J call TRBJ1-3, with 8 bases aligning to TRBD1. Losses at the gene ends were 2 bases for V and 5 bases for J; bases not matched to a gene: 8. The CDR3 spans 16 residues. Germline V gene sequence: CDR1 SGHVS, CDR2 FQNEAQ. The CDR3 region has the DNA TGTGCCAGCAGCTTATTCGGCCAGGGGGCGAGAAACACCATATATTTT. This encodes CASSLFGQGARNTIYF.

The chain is built from TRBV3-1 (or the pseudogene TRBV3-2) and TRBJ1-2; 11 bases line up with TRBD1. This CDR3 contains 18 residues. With 3 bases clipped from V and 0 bases from J, the junction kept 9 bases outside the gene matches. The germline V gene has CDR1 LGHDT and CDR2 YNNKEL (reference sequence). Here the CDR3 reads CASSHSWTGGLTNYGYTF. CDR3 DNA sequence: TGTGCCAGCAGCCATTCCTGGACAGGGGGCCTAACTAACTATGGCTACACCTTC.

The V gene is TRBV7-6, the J gene TRBJ2-2; TRBD1 is a possible D gene (6 bases). Germline V gives CDR1 SGHVS, CDR2 FNYEAQ. The CDR3 totals 17 residues. V was cut by 5 bases and J by 2 bases, with 18 bases left in between. The CDR3 DNA follows: TGTGCCAGCAGCGCCCGGACAGCCAGAGATAACACCGGGGAGCTGTTTTTT. As protein: CASSARTARDNTGELFF.

The chain recombines TRBV13 with TRBJ2-3; D possibly corresponds to TRBD1 (6 bases). Trimming took 3 bases from V and 0 from J, leaving 10 bases between them. There are 15 residues in the CDR3. Per germline, CDR1 PRHDT and CDR2 FYEKMQ (reference sequence). The CDR3 DNA sequence: TGTGCCAGCAGCTTGACCGGGACAAGCACAGATACGCAGTATTTT. It is translated as CASSLTGTSTDTQYF.

This chain joins TRBV9 and TRBJ1-1; the match to TRBD1 covers 7 bases. The ends lost 2 bases at V and 4 bases at J; junction bases unmatched: 5. The CDR3 runs to 14 residues. Germline lookup yields CDR1 SGDLS and CDR2 YYNGEE. CDR3 loop: CASSVSGGRTEAFF. In DNA, the CDR3 is TGTGCCAGCAGCGTTTCAGGGGGACGCACTGAAGCTTTCTTT.

The chain uses TRBV6-1 and TRBJ2-2; 9 bases are shared with TRBD1. The CDR3 is 16 amino acids. Germline values: CDR1 MNHNS, CDR2 SASEGT. The J segment lost 3 bases and the V segment lost 4 bases, leaving 6 bases of the junction unmatched. The CDR3 spells CASSGRDRVYTGELFF. CDR3 DNA sequence: TGTGCCAGCAGTGGCCGGGACAGGGTATACACCGGGGAGCTGTTTTTT.

The V gene is TRBV3-1 (or the pseudogene TRBV3-2), the J gene TRBJ2-5; TRBD1 aligns across 8 bases. CDR3 length equals 17 residues. The trim removed 1 base at V and 2 bases at J, leaving 9 bases unmatched. The germline CDR1 and CDR2 sequences are LGHDT and YNNKEL (reference sequence). The CDR3 DNA sequence: TGTGCCAGCAGCCAAGGAACCAGGGGGCGGGCGCAAGAGACCCAGTACTTC. Translated, it gives CASSQGTRGRAQETQYF.

This clone was counted a single time. This chain links TRBV9 with TRBJ1-5; D is unclear. The CDR3 is 13 amino acids. The V gene lost 0 bases and the J gene lost 4 bases, with 5 bases spanning the gap. CDR1 is SGDLS, CDR2 YYNGEE, per germline. CDR3 residues: CASSVGQNQPQHF. The CDR3 coding sequence is TGTGCCAGCAGCGTAGGCCAGAATCAGCCCCAGCATTTT. The whole variable domain, remainder taken from reference TRBV9 and TRBJ1-5, is DSGVTQTPKHLITATGQRVTLRCSPRSGDLSVYWYQQSLDQGLQFLIQYYNGEERAKGNILERFSAQQFPDLHSELNLSSLELGDSALYFCASSVGQNQPQHFGDGTRLSIL.

The V and J genes are TRBV30 and TRBJ1-6, with D uncertain. V was clipped by 3 bases and J by 9 bases, with 15 bases between them. The CDR3 totals 14 residues. Germline-derived CDR1 and CDR2 are GTSNPN and SVGIG (reference sequence). The CDR3 sequence: CAWRGTGGSSPLHF. For the CDR3, the DNA is TGTGCCTGGAGAGGAACTGGTGGGAGTTCACCCCTCCACTTT. Variable domain in full (rest from reference TRBV30 and TRBJ1-6): SQTIHQWPATLVQPVGSPLSLECTVEGTSNPNLYWYRQAAGRGLQLLFYSVGIGQISSEVPQNLSASRPQDRQFILSSKKLLLSDSGFYLCAWRGTGGSSPLHFGNGTRLTVT.

V and J are TRBV7-3 and TRBJ2-1, with a weak D call TRBD2 (6 bases). Germline CDR1 SGHTA, CDR2 FQGTGA. V shed 2 bases and J shed 7 bases, with 9 bases lying between them. The CDR3 has 13 amino acids. This CDR3 is CASSLGAGNEQFF. As DNA, the CDR3 is TGTGCCAGCAGCTTAGGCGCGGGGAATGAGCAGTTCTTC.

This clone was detected only a few times. The V gene is TRBV20-1, the J gene TRBJ2-1; 9 bases are a match to TRBD1. V shed 3 bases, J shed 4 bases, and the junction held 19 bases outside the gene matches. CDR3 size: 19 residues. Per germline, CDR1 DFQATT and CDR2 SNEGSKA (reference sequence). The CDR3 nucleotides are TGCAGTGCTAGTGAAAGACCGCGGACAGGGGAACGAGTATACAATGAGCAGTTCTTC. It codes for CSASERPRTGERVYNEQFF.

V gene TRBV9 combines with J gene TRBJ1-4; D gene ambiguous. The CDR3 is made up of 16 amino acids. Looked up from germline, CDR1 is SGDLS and CDR2 is YYNGEE. V was clipped by 0 bases and J by 1 base, with 10 bases between them. The CDR3 bases are TGTGCCAGCAGCGTAGGTCGTAGCGGAACTAATGAAAAACTGTTTTTT. Its translation is CASSVGRSGTNEKLFF.

The chain couples TRBV9 to TRBJ1-1, with 10 positions matching TRBD1. The CDR3 runs to 14 residues. Trimming at V came to 5 bases and at J to 0 bases, leaving 1 base not matched to a gene. The germline gives CDR1 SGDLS, CDR2 YYNGEE. CDR3 sequence reads: CASSGTGVNTEAFF. The CDR3 nucleotides read TGTGCCAGCAGTGGGACAGGGGTGAACACTGAAGCTTTCTTT.

This clone was seen a single time. The CDR3 region is CASSRTGDQETQYF. Here the CDR3 DNA reads TGTGCCAGCAGCAGGACAGGTGACCAAGAGACCCAGTACTTC. The genes are TRBV9 and TRBJ2-5, with TRBD1 identical over 7 bases. Per germline, CDR1 SGDLS and CDR2 YYNGEE. V dropped 4 bases and J dropped 0; count of bases not matched to a gene: 3. The CDR3 runs to 14 residues.

The rearrangement uses TRBV18 and TRBJ2-5; D not resolved. This CDR3 contains 14 residues. V shed 1 base and J shed 2 bases, with 8 bases lying between them. The germline CDR1 and CDR2 sequences are KGHSH and LQKENI. The CDR3 sequence: CASSPRAGQETQYF. The CDR3 coding sequence is TGTGCCAGCTCACCACGAGCAGGTCAAGAGACCCAGTACTTC. Full variable domain (rest looked up from reference TRBV18 and TRBJ2-5): NAGVMQNPRHLVRRRGQEARLRCSPMKGHSHVYWYRQLPEEGLKFMVYLQKENIIDESGMPKERFSAEFPKEGPSILRIQQVVRGDSAAYFCASSPRAGQETQYFGPGTRLLVL.

V usage is TRBV12-5 and J usage is TRBJ2-3; 7 bases map to TRBD2. The length of the CDR3 is 17 residues. Looked up from germline, CDR1 is LGHNT and CDR2 is FRNRAP. Unmatched junction bases numbered 14, after V lost 6 bases and J lost 2 bases. CDR3 region: CASGPRLAGPDTDTQYF. CDR3 nucleotides: TGTGCTAGTGGCCCCAGACTAGCAGGGCCCGACACAGATACGCAGTATTTT.

The V and J genes are TRBV2 and TRBJ2-5, with TRBD2 identical over 11 bases. The germline V gene encodes CDR1 SNHLY and CDR2 FYNNEI. This CDR3 comprises 16 residues. With 7 bases clipped from V and 1 base from J, the junction kept 8 bases outside the gene matches. Written as DNA, the CDR3 is TGTGCCAGCATCCCTCCTAGCGGGGGGTTCCAAGAGACCCAGTACTTC. It codes for CASIPPSGGFQETQYF.